A selection of T cell receptor beta chains follows, all from one sample in a study of OX40 agonist ivuxolimab in advanced cancers. Sequencing used immunoSEQ multiplex PCR; TCRdb keeps in-frame clones, though not all of them. The repertoire holds about 100,000 clones, with 90% as singletons. Sequenced material: CD4+ or CD8+ T cells sorted from blood, taken in a trial of the OX40 agonist ivuxolimab. The source is an adult with an advanced solid tumor such as melanoma, head and neck, liver or kidney cancer. CDR3s include the opening cysteine and the closing phenylalanine or tryptophan. Each record gives: clone size, J gene, V gene, D gene, CDR3 protein, CDR3 DNA. A D gene is named only where the DNA matches it firmly. Clone size is stated in some rows and not others, as once, few, many or a class when expanded.

>-|TRBJ2-5|TRBV5-1|-
CASSYSGQETQYF
TGCGCCAGCAGCTACAGCGGCCAAGAGACCCAGTACTTC
>-|TRBJ2-3|TRBV9|-
CASSVAGGQGRVAGDADTQYF
TGTGCCAGCAGCGTAGCGGGTGGGCAGGGGAGAGTGGCGGGGGACGCAGATACGCAGTATTTT
>-|TRBJ1-2|TRBV18|-
CASSKVDGPNYGYTF
TGTGCCAGCTCAAAAGTCGACGGACCTAACTATGGCTACACCTTC
>-|TRBJ2-3|TRBV7-9|TRBD2
CASNLRLAGPLNTQYF
TGTGCCAGCAACTTACGGCTAGCGGGGCCTCTTAATACGCAGTATTTT
>-|TRBJ1-2|TRBV6-1|-
CASSEFEGTIWGYTF
TGTGCCAGCAGTGAATTCGAGGGGACGATATGGGGCTACACCTTC
>-|TRBJ1-4|TRBV5-1|-
CASSWGHPAEGEKLFF
TGCGCCAGCAGCTGGGGACATCCGGCGGAGGGTGAAAAACTGTTTTTT
>-|TRBJ2-1|TRBV15|-
CATSEGALAGGNEQFF
TGTGCCACCAGCGAGGGGGCCCTAGCGGGCGGAAATGAGCAGTTCTTC
>-|TRBJ1-1|TRBV21-1|-
CASSDPGTGEDGTEAFF
TGTGCCAGCAGCGACCCCGGGACAGGGGAAGACGGCACTGAAGCTTTCTTT
>-|TRBJ2-5|TRBV28|-
CASSSRETQYF
TGTGCCAGCAGTTCGAGGGAGACCCAGTACTTC
>-|TRBJ2-5|TRBV19|-
CASSFWGQETQYF
TGTGCCAGTAGTTTCTGGGGTCAAGAGACCCAGTACTTC
>-|TRBJ2-7|TRBV5-1|TRBD2
CASSLLSGGRYEQYF
TGCGCCAGCAGCCTCCTTAGCGGGGGGCGTTACGAGCAGTACTTC
>-|TRBJ1-2|TRBV6-6|TRBD1
CASRTPGQGYGYTF
TGTGCCAGCAGAACACCGGGACAGGGATATGGCTACACCTTC
>-|TRBJ2-7|TRBV21-1|-
CANSSRDRENYEQYF
TGTGCCAACTCGAGCCGGGACAGGGAAAACTACGAGCAGTACTTC
>-|TRBJ1-3|TRBV28|-
CASSSGAPNTIYF
TGTGCCAGCTCTTCGGGGGCGCCAAACACCATATATTTT
>-|TRBJ2-6|TRBV28|-
CASSFILRNSGANVLTF
TGTGCCAGCAGTTTCATCTTAAGGAACTCTGGGGCCAACGTCCTGACTTTC
>-|TRBJ1-1|TRBV5-1|-
CASRGVNTEAFF
TGCGCCAGCAGGGGGGTGAACACTGAAGCTTTCTTT
>-|TRBJ2-2|TRBV19|-
CASSGYIGKMTGELFF
TGTGCCAGTAGTGGTTATATAGGGAAAATGACCGGGGAGCTGTTTTTT
>-|TRBJ2-6|TRBV11-2|-
CASSLVGSSGANVLTF
TGTGCCAGCAGCTTAGTGGGGTCCTCTGGGGCCAACGTCCTGACTTTC
>-|TRBJ1-4|TRBV27|-
CASSLQGSTNEKLFF
TGTGCCAGCAGTCTACAGGGCTCAACTAATGAAAAACTGTTTTTT
>-|TRBJ2-3|TRBV27|TRBD1
CASTTGGRSDTQYF
TGTGCCAGCACGACAGGGGGCAGGTCAGATACGCAGTATTTT
>-|TRBJ1-5|TRBV6-1|-
CASSDAVRQPQHF
TGTGCCAGCAGTGACGCGGTCCGGCAGCCCCAGCATTTT
>-|TRBJ1-1|TRBV5-4|-
CASSLAQFRGNTEAFF
TGTGCCAGCAGCTTAGCCCAGTTCAGGGGGAACACTGAAGCTTTCTTT
>-|TRBJ2-5|TRBV5-1|TRBD2
CASSTSGGQETQYF
TGCGCCAGCAGTACTAGCGGGGGACAAGAGACCCAGTACTTC
>-|TRBJ1-1|TRBV4-1|-
CASSQDILGRGEAFF
TGCGCCAGCAGCCAAGATATATTAGGAAGGGGAGAAGCTTTCTTT
>-|TRBJ1-2|TRBV5-4|TRBD1
CASSQDQGDYGYTF
TGTGCCAGCAGCCAAGATCAGGGGGACTATGGCTACACCTTC
>-|TRBJ2-2|TRBV4-1|TRBD2
CASSPRLAVFTGELFF
TGCGCCAGCAGCCCGAGGCTAGCGGTCTTCACCGGGGAGCTGTTTTTT
>-|TRBJ2-5|TRBV13|-
CASSFGGVGETQYF
TGTGCCAGCAGCTTCGGCGGGGTCGGAGAGACCCAGTACTTC
>-|TRBJ1-2|TRBV6-6|-
CASSYEVGPYGYTF
TGTGCCAGCAGTTACGAAGTGGGGCCCTATGGCTACACCTTC
>-|TRBJ2-7|TRBV5-1|TRBD1
CASSLGIGQGWSEQYF
TGCGCCAGCAGCTTGGGTATAGGACAGGGATGGAGCGAGCAGTACTTC
>few|TRBJ2-3|TRBV11-2|TRBD2
CASHKRGSTDTQYF
TGTGCCAGCCATAAGCGGGGGAGCACAGATACGCAGTATTTT
>-|TRBJ2-7|TRBV19|TRBD1
CASSIRGQGYEQYF
TGTGCCAGTAGTATAAGGGGACAGGGTTACGAGCAGTACTTC
>-|TRBJ2-3|TRBV5-4|TRBD1
CASSPPGQGGTDTQYF
TGTGCCAGCAGCCCCCCGGGGCAGGGGGGCACAGATACGCAGTATTTT
>-|TRBJ1-2|TRBV5-1|TRBD1
CASSSIPGQGETYGYTF
TGCGCCAGCAGCTCCATCCCGGGACAGGGGGAGACCTATGGCTACACCTTC
>-|TRBJ2-3|TRBV30|-
CAWTLMGVDTQYF
TGTGCCTGGACTCTGATGGGAGTGGATACGCAGTATTTT
>once|TRBJ1-2|TRBV28|TRBD1
CASGTVGYGYTF
TGTGCCAGCGGGACAGTCGGCTATGGCTACACCTTC
>-|TRBJ2-3|TRBV9|-
CASSADALGTDTQYF
TGTGCCAGCAGCGCCGACGCCCTCGGGACAGATACGCAGTATTTT
>-|TRBJ2-1|TRBV10-2|TRBD2
CASSQRGEGEQFF
TGCGCCAGCAGTCAGCGGGGGGAGGGTGAGCAGTTCTTC
>-|TRBJ2-1|TRBV6-5|-
CASSYSPFANNEQFF
TGTGCCAGCAGTTACTCTCCCTTTGCCAACAATGAGCAGTTCTTC
>-|TRBJ2-1|TRBV6-6|TRBD2
CASSTPLAGVYNEQFF
TGTGCCAGCAGTACCCCTCTAGCGGGGGTATACAATGAGCAGTTCTTC
>-|TRBJ2-1|TRBV6-5|-
CASSSPGRTERYEQFF
TGTGCCAGCAGTTCGCCCGGCCGGACCGAGAGGTATGAGCAGTTCTTC
>-|TRBJ2-7|TRBV10-2|-
CASRSSSYEQYF
TGCGCCAGCAGGTCCAGCTCCTACGAGCAGTACTTC
>-|TRBJ1-2|TRBV6-1|TRBD1
CASRQGAHGYTF
TGTGCCAGCAGACAGGGGGCACATGGCTACACCTTC
>-|TRBJ2-7|TRBV5-6|-
CASSSRVSYEQYF
TGTGCCAGCAGCTCCAGGGTTTCCTACGAGCAGTACTTC
>-|TRBJ2-1|TRBV30|-
CAWSVRRDYEQFF
TGTGCCTGGAGTGTAAGACGGGATTATGAGCAGTTCTTC
>-|TRBJ2-6|TRBV2|-
CASSDGTYSGANVLTF
TGTGCCAGCAGTGACGGCACTTACTCTGGGGCCAACGTCCTGACTTTC
>-|TRBJ2-7|TRBV19|-
CASSIGGSKYEQYF
TGTGCCAGTAGTATAGGAGGCAGCAAATACGAGCAGTACTTC
>-|TRBJ2-2|TRBV18|-
CASSPPDTGELFF
TGTGCCAGCTCACCCCCGGACACCGGGGAGCTGTTTTTT
>-|TRBJ2-3|TRBV28|TRBD2
CASSGAGGTDTQYF
TGTGCCAGCAGTGGAGCGGGAGGTACAGATACGCAGTATTTT
>once|TRBJ1-5|TRBV27|TRBD1
CASSPRGLGSQPQHF
TGTGCCAGCAGTCCCAGGGGGTTGGGTTCTCAGCCCCAGCATTTT
>-|TRBJ2-3|TRBV19|TRBD2
CAIGKRGSPTDTQYF
TGTGCCATCGGGAAGCGGGGGAGCCCCACAGATACGCAGTATTTT
>-|TRBJ2-3|TRBV19|-
CASTHSSTDTQYF
TGTGCCAGTACTCACAGTAGCACAGATACGCAGTATTTT
>-|TRBJ2-7|TRBV5-5|TRBD2
CASRRLARTSSNEQYF
TGTGCCAGCAGGAGGCTGGCTCGGACTAGCTCCAACGAGCAGTACTTC
>-|TRBJ2-5|TRBV5-4|TRBD1
CASSLTGDKETQYF
TGTGCCAGCAGCTTAACAGGGGATAAAGAGACCCAGTACTTC
>-|TRBJ2-7|TRBV4-1|-
CASSPREPGAYEQYF
TGCGCCAGCAGCCCGCGAGAGCCCGGAGCCTACGAGCAGTACTTC
>-|TRBJ2-1|TRBV12-5|-
CASGLRLQQFF
TGTGCTAGTGGTCTACGCCTACAGCAGTTCTTC
>-|TRBJ1-5|TRBV23-1|-
CASSQSWGSQPQHF
TGCGCCAGCAGTCAATCTTGGGGGAGTCAGCCCCAGCATTTT
>-|TRBJ2-3|TRBV6-5|-
CASSYSRGKDTQYF
TGTGCCAGCAGTTACTCCAGGGGCAAGGATACGCAGTATTTT
>-|TRBJ2-3|TRBV5-1|-
CASSLGGAVTSTDTQYF
TGCGCCAGCAGCTTGGGGGGAGCAGTTACTAGCACAGATACGCAGTATTTT
>-|TRBJ2-7|TRBV6-5|-
CASSRDSEQYF
TGTGCCAGCAGTCGGGACTCCGAGCAGTACTTC
>-|TRBJ2-1|TRBV5-1|TRBD2
CASSLSGRGEQFF
TGCGCCAGCAGCTTGAGTGGGAGGGGTGAGCAGTTCTTC